The 16 T cell receptor beta chains listed next were all sequenced from one sample in a study of T-cell memory formation after mild COVID-19. Each CDR3 protein is one row after TCRdb ran MiXCR on the 5' RACE reads. The sample has around 320,000 distinct CDR3 sequences, roughly a fifth seen once; the top ten hold 20% to 25%. The sample was PBMCs or a T cell subset sorted from them (not recorded which). The receptors come from a man between 18 and 35 years old who had mild COVID-19 (a few samples of this study predate the infection). Cell type and time point are not known.

This clonotype was seen a few times. This sequence joins TRBV2 and TRBJ2-2, with 11 bases that match TRBD1. The CDR3 contains 15 residues. J gave up 5 bases and V 8 bases, and 7 bases lay outside the gene matches. Germline V lookup: CDR1 SNHLY, CDR2 FYNNEI. This CDR3 is CASWLGQGGTGELFF. The CDR3 coding sequence is TGTGCCAGCTGGCTGGGACAGGGGGGAACCGGGGAGCTGTTTTTT.

This clonotype was picked up many times. This chain uses TRBV10-3 with TRBJ2-1, with TRBD2 as a possible D gene (6 bases). From germline, CDR1 is ENHRY and CDR2 SYGVKD. The ends were cut back, 8 bases at V and 2 bases at J, with 28 bases in the middle. The CDR3 consists of 19 residues. The CDR3, as DNA: TGTGCCATCCGGGATGTGCGGCCGCAAAGGTCTAGCGCCTACAATGAGCAGTTCTTC. It translates to CAIRDVRPQRSSAYNEQFF.

V and J are TRBV7-2 and TRBJ2-7; 9 bases are a match to TRBD2. The CDR3 covers 15 residues. V shed 5 bases and J 1 base; nucleotides not matched to a gene: 6. Germline assignment: CDR1 SGHTA and CDR2 FQGNSA. CDR3 in amino acids: CASSLRAGGSYEQYV. CDR3 DNA sequence: TGTGCCAGCAGCCTCAGGGCGGGGGGGTCCTACGAGCAGTACGTC.

The chain recombines TRBV4-2 with TRBJ2-2; no clear D gene. Germline V gene lookup returns CDR1 LGHNA and CDR2 YNFKEQ. With 7 bases removed from V and 1 base from J, the gap between germline ends came to 10 bases. This CDR3 region has 14 residues. CDR3 nucleotides: TGTGCCAGCATCTACACAGTGAACACCGGGGAGCTGTTTTTT. Translating it yields CASIYTVNTGELFF.

This clonotype has only a few counts. CDR3 in amino acids: CSAPIAGGSTDTQYF. The CDR3 DNA sequence: TGCAGTGCCCCGATAGCGGGGGGCAGCACAGATACGCAGTATTTT. The chain employs TRBV20-1 and TRBJ2-3; 10 bases are a match to TRBD2. CDR3 length: 15 amino acids. V lost 6 bases to trimming and J lost 0 bases; unmatched junction nucleotides: 6. In germline, CDR1 is DFQATT, CDR2 SNEGSKA (reference sequence).

Many counts were recorded for this clonotype. The chain links TRBV12-3 or TRBV12-4 to TRBJ2-2, with TRBD1 matching over 8 bases. The CDR3 length is 13 residues. Losses at the gene ends were 8 bases for V and 5 bases for J; bases not matched to a gene: 4. CDR3 DNA sequence: TGTGCCAGCCAGGGGGCGCGTACCGGGGAGCTGTTTTTT. Its protein is CASQGARTGELFF.

This clonotype was observed a handful of times. The genes are TRBV2 and TRBJ2-7; unclear D gene. Trimming removed 4 bases at V and 4 bases at J, with 11 bases between. The CDR3 is 13 residues long. Looked up from germline, CDR1 is SNHLY and CDR2 is FYNNEI. The CDR3 sequence is CASSGTVEYEQYV. CDR3 sequence (DNA): TGTGCCAGCAGTGGGACGGTAGAATACGAGCAGTACGTC.

There are a few counts of this clonotype. The chain is built from TRBV10-1 and TRBJ2-7, with 9 bases lining up with TRBD1. Germline lookup yields CDR1 WNHNN and CDR2 SYGVQD (reference sequence). The CDR3 has 14 residues. Trimming took 3 bases from V and 6 from J; bases not matched to a gene: 6. The CDR3 sequence is CASSDGTGSGEQYF. CDR3 DNA sequence: TGCGCCAGCAGTGACGGGACAGGGTCCGGCGAGCAGTACTTC.

The chain couples TRBV10-3 to TRBJ1-1, with 7 bases lining up with TRBD1. CDR1 ENHRY and CDR2 SYGVKD come from the germline V gene. V shed 2 bases and J 2 bases; nucleotides not matched to a gene: 5. The CDR3 consists of 15 residues. DNA for the CDR3: TGTGCCATCAGTGAGAGCAGGGGGGGAAACACTGAAGCTTTCTTT. This sequence encodes CAISESRGGNTEAFF.

The chain is built from TRBV4-2 and TRBJ2-7; possible D gene TRBD1, 5 bases. Trimming stripped 3 bases from V and 2 bases from J, with 14 bases between. The germline V gene encodes CDR1 LGHNA and CDR2 YNFKEQ. The CDR3 has 15 amino acids. This chain's CDR3 is CASSQAVGPAYEQYF. The CDR3, as DNA: TGTGCCAGCAGCCAGGCAGTGGGGCCCGCCTACGAGCAGTACTTC.

This clonotype was recorded a few times. The chain links TRBV5-1 to TRBJ2-1; D may correspond to TRBD1 or TRBD2 (5 bases each). Germline-derived CDR1 and CDR2 are SGHRS and YFSETQ. V lost 2 bases, J lost 6 bases, and 15 bases lay in between. The CDR3 covers 15 residues. CDR3 loop: CASSLSVTGGNEQFF. CDR3 DNA sequence: TGCGCCAGCAGCTTATCGGTAACAGGAGGCAATGAGCAGTTCTTC.

The chain links TRBV7-9 to TRBJ2-3, with unresolved D. The CDR3 runs 15 residues. V was shortened by 6 bases and J by 5 bases, with 18 bases between the two germline ends. From germline, CDR1 is SEHNR and CDR2 FQNEAQ (reference sequence). CDR3 loop: CASSQAQAPGDTQYF. The CDR3 DNA sequence: TGTGCCAGCAGTCAGGCCCAGGCGCCGGGAGATACGCAGTATTTT.

This clonotype has a handful of counts. The gene calls are TRBV20-1 and TRBJ1-6, with D unclear. Trimming removed 5 bases at V and 5 bases at J, with 7 bases between. Germline V gives CDR1 DFQATT, CDR2 SNEGSKA (reference sequence). CDR3 length: 12 amino acids. As DNA, the CDR3 is TGCAGTGCTGGGCTCCATAATTCACCCCTCCACTTT. Amino acid sequence: CSAGLHNSPLHF.

J is TRBJ2-1 and V is TRBV7-6; no reliable D call. V lost 4 bases and J lost 4, with 8 bases in between. This CDR3 is 13 amino acids long. Germline V gives CDR1 SGHVS, CDR2 FNYEAQ. The CDR3 nucleotides read TGTGCCAGCAGCTCACGCAATTACAATGAGCAGTTCTTC. Its protein product is CASSSRNYNEQFF.

This clonotype was counted only a few times. The J gene is TRBJ2-3, the V gene TRBV7-9; 8 positions match TRBD1. The V segment lost 5 bases and the J segment 4 bases; nucleotides outside the gene matches: 8. The CDR3 spans 15 residues. Germline V gene lookup returns CDR1 SEHNR and CDR2 FQNEAQ (reference sequence). The CDR3 sequence: CASSGRTGLADTQYF. The CDR3 DNA reads as TGTGCCAGCAGCGGAAGGACAGGGTTGGCAGATACGCAGTATTTT.

V is TRBV6-1 and J is TRBJ1-2, with D uncertain. Germline V gene data show CDR1 as MNHNS and CDR2 as SASEGT. V lost 7 bases and J lost 1, with 7 bases in between. The CDR3 consists of 12 residues. The CDR3 region has the DNA TGTGCCAGCAAGGAGTTTAACTATGGCTACACCTTC. Protein: CASKEFNYGYTF.